Listed here is a single TCR beta chain. The antigen is undetermined. The ends were cut back, 4 bases at V and 6 bases at J, with 12 bases in the middle. The CDR3 spans 13 residues. Per the germline V gene, CDR1 is SGHTA and CDR2 is FQGNSA. This sample stems from a study of cytomegalovirus exposure and HLA in healthy donors. Study-wide results and limits: The study found most TCR sequences rare, yet found some public TCRs in many donors. Most subjects had HLA-A and HLA-B alleles reportedly predicted accurately by TCR beta sequences.

PCR employed 60 Vbeta and 13 Jbeta primers. Repertoires were generated with immunoSEQ multiplex PCR, while TCRdb's copy carries only in-frame clones and drops some. The repertoire consists of about 60,000 clones, with roughly 80% occurring once and the leading ten covering 2.5% to 3.5%. This sequence originates from a middle-aged woman in good health and CMV-seropositive. Sequencing was done on a sample of PBMCs. V usage is TRBV7-2 and J usage is TRBJ1-2; D perhaps matches TRBD1 (5 bases). The CDR3 sequence is CASSSQGLDGYTF. CDR3 nucleotides: TGTGCCAGCAGCTCTCAGGGTTTAGATGGCTACACCTTC.